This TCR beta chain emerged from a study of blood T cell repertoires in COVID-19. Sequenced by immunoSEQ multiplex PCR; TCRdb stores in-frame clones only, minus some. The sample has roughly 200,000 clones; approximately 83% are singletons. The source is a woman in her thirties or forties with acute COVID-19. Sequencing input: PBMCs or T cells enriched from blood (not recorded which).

The CDR3 reads CASSQGRGQETQYF. In DNA, the CDR3 is TGTGCCAGCTCACAGGGCAGGGGCCAAGAGACCCAGTACTTC. J is TRBJ2-5 and V is TRBV18; a weak D match, TRBD1 (6 bases). Germline loops: CDR1 KGHSH, CDR2 LQKENI. The CDR3 has 14 amino acids. V lost 4 bases, J lost 1 base, and 10 bases lay in between.